The clone carrying this T cell receptor (beta chain) was counted a few times. This sample stems from a study of T-cell memory formation after mild COVID-19. TCR alpha and TCR beta cDNA libraries carrying sample barcodes and UMIs came from 5'RACE with constant-segment primers. In TCRdb, the 5' RACE reads were re-called with MiXCR into one record per CDR3 protein. The sample lists approximately 300,000 distinct CDR3 sequences, more than 15% occurring once. The CDR3 runs 17 residues. Unmatched junction bases numbered 9, after V lost 0 bases and J lost 7 bases. Germline loops: CDR1 MGHRA, CDR2 YSYEKL. Material for sequencing was PBMCs or a T cell subset sorted from them (not recorded which). V and J are TRBV4-1 and TRBJ2-1; 10 bases fit TRBD1. This sequence originates from a man aged 18 to 29 who had mild COVID-19 (a few samples of this study predate the infection). Cell type and time point are not known. CDR3 protein: CASSQDIRTGGWNEQFF. In DNA form, the CDR3 reads TGCGCCAGCAGCCAAGATATTAGGACAGGGGGATGGAATGAGCAGTTCTTC.